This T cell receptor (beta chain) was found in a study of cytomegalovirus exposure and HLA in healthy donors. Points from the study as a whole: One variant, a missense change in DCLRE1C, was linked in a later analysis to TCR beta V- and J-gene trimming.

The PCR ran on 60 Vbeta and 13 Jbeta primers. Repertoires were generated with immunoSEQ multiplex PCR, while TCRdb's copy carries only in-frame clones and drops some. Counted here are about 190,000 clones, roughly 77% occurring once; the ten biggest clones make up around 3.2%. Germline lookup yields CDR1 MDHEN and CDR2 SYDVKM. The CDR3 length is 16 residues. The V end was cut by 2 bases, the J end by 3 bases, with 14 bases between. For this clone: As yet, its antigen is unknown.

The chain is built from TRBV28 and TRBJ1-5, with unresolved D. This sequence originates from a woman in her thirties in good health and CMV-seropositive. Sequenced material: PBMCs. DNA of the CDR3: TGTGCCAGCAGTTTAGAGTTCGGAGGGTCCAATCAGCCCCAGCATTTT. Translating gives CASSLEFGGSNQPQHF.